A single sample gave rise to the 14 T cell receptor beta chains below, sequenced in a study of cytomegalovirus exposure and HLA in healthy donors. 13 Jbeta primers and 60 Vbeta primers were used for the PCR. TCRdb's table, derived via immunoSEQ multiplex PCR, lists solely in-frame clones and lacks some. The repertoire holds 90,000 to 100,000 clones, with around 66% as singletons. Sequencing input: PBMCs. All receptors come from a man younger than 40 in good health and CMV-seronegative.

In its sample, this clone was seen a few times. The rearrangement links TRBV11-2 to TRBJ1-1; D is undetermined. The V gene's germline CDR1 is SGHAT and CDR2 FQNNGV. The CDR3 totals 16 residues. Trimming cost V 5 bases and J 1 base, with 17 bases left between them. The chain's CDR3 is CASSPLSQTQNTEAFF. The CDR3 DNA follows: TGTGCCAGCAGCCCTTTATCCCAGACACAGAACACTGAAGCTTTCTTT.

The chain recombines TRBV10-1 with TRBJ2-7, with 9 bases identical to TRBD1. The CDR3 has 15 amino acids. The germline CDR1 and CDR2 sequences are WNHNN and SYGVQD (reference sequence). The V segment lost 3 bases and the J segment 1 base; nucleotides outside the gene matches: 4. The CDR3 region has the DNA TGCGCCAGCAGTGACCAAGGACAGGGGTCCTACGAGCAGTACTTC. Protein sequence: CASSDQGQGSYEQYF.

In its sample, this clone was seen a few times. The DNA of the CDR3 is TGTGCCAGCAGCCCGCTAGCGGAGATCACAGATACGCAGTATTTT. This codes for CASSPLAEITDTQYF. The gene calls are TRBV7-3 and TRBJ2-3; 7 nucleotides line up with TRBD2. This CDR3 spans 15 amino acids. Germline-derived CDR1 and CDR2 are SGHTA and FQGTGA. Unmatched junction bases numbered 7, after V lost 5 bases and J lost 2 bases.

The chain employs TRBV19 and TRBJ1-5; maybe TRBD1 (6 bases). Germline CDR1 and CDR2: LNHDA and SQIVND (reference sequence). CDR3 length: 13 residues. V lost 5 bases and J 7 bases, leaving 12 bases between the germline ends. The CDR3 sequence: CASSQQGSQPQHF. CDR3 DNA: TGTGCCAGTAGTCAACAGGGTTCCCAGCCCCAGCATTTT.

The chain has TRBV7-2 and TRBJ1-5, with unresolved D. The CDR3 spans 13 residues. Germline V gene data show CDR1 as SGHTA and CDR2 as FQGNSA. The V gene lost 5 bases and the J gene lost 7 bases, with 12 bases spanning the gap. The CDR3: CASSPPGGQPQHF. The DNA for the CDR3 is TGTGCCAGCAGCCCGCCTGGAGGGCAGCCCCAGCATTTT.

The chain uses TRBV2 and TRBJ2-1, with 14 bases fitting TRBD2. Trimming cost V 5 bases and J 0 bases; bases outside gene matches: 24. CDR1 and CDR2 from the germline V gene are SNHLY and FYNNEI. CDR3 length equals 24 residues. The CDR3 here is CASSTGTPGTSGGPTPSSYNEQFF. The CDR3, as DNA: TGTGCCAGCAGTACCGGGACACCCGGGACTAGCGGGGGCCCCACCCCCAGCTCCTACAATGAGCAGTTCTTC.

The chain links TRBV5-5 to TRBJ2-7; a weak D match, TRBD2 (5 bases). CDR3 length equals 13 residues. The V end was cut by 4 bases, the J end by 1 base, with 9 bases between. Germline-derived CDR1 and CDR2 are SGHKS and YYEKEE (reference sequence). Written as DNA, the CDR3 is TGTGCCAGCAGCCCGCGGGCATCCTACGAGCAGTACTTC. The encoded protein is CASSPRASYEQYF.

V and J are TRBV2 and TRBJ2-4, with a possible D match to TRBD1 (7 bases). Deletions cut 4 bases from V and 8 bases from J, with 18 bases between. The length of the CDR3 is 15 residues. The germline CDR1 and CDR2 sequences are SNHLY and FYNNEI. The CDR3: CASSVGGQLVDIQYF. The CDR3 DNA reads TGTGCCAGCAGTGTCGGGGGACAGTTGGTTGACATTCAGTACTTC.

This chain's CDR3 is CASSYSRTESSYEQYF. CDR3 DNA sequence: TGTGCCAGCAGTTACTCGAGGACAGAAAGCTCCTACGAGCAGTACTTC. V is TRBV6-6 and J is TRBJ2-5; D is possibly TRBD1 (6 bases). Gene TRBJ2-7 matches the end of the DNA better, so the J call may be wrong. The CDR3 sequence is 16 residues long. Germline values: CDR1 MNHNY, CDR2 SVGAGI (reference sequence).

This clone was detected a few times. The rearrangement joins TRBV5-1 to TRBJ2-7; 8 bases match TRBD2. CDR1 is SGHRS and CDR2 is YFSETQ in the germline V gene. The CDR3 extends over 16 amino acids. J lost 2 bases, V lost 3 bases, and 10 bases had no gene match. This CDR3 is CASSWSGTSGAYEQYF. CDR3 in DNA: TGCGCCAGCAGCTGGTCCGGCACTAGCGGTGCCTACGAGCAGTACTTC.

The genes are TRBV19 and TRBJ2-1, with D possibly matching TRBD1 (5 bases). This CDR3 is built from 15 residues. Germline lookup yields CDR1 LNHDA and CDR2 SQIVND (reference sequence). Trimming stripped 3 bases from V and 0 bases from J, with 9 bases between. The CDR3 nucleotides are TGTGCCAGTAGTATGCAGGGCCGCTCCTACAATGAGCAGTTCTTC. Protein sequence: CASSMQGRSYNEQFF.

The chain has TRBV9 and TRBJ1-1; D uncertain. The V gene lost 0 bases and the J gene lost 5 bases, with 8 bases spanning the gap. CDR1 and CDR2 from the germline V gene are SGDLS and YYNGEE. CDR3 length equals 13 residues. The CDR3 DNA reads TGTGCCAGCAGCGTAGGGTATCGGACTGAAGCTTTCTTT. This translates into CASSVGYRTEAFF.

The CDR3 DNA follows: TGTGCCAGCAGCTCCGGGACAGAGCCCTCGCGCGAGCAGTACTTC. It translates to CASSSGTEPSREQYF. The rearrangement uses TRBV5-4 and TRBJ2-5; 7 bases are a match to TRBD1. The J call may not be correct, given that the DNA end is closer to TRBJ2-7. The CDR3 loop spans 15 amino acids. The germline V gene encodes CDR1 SGHNT and CDR2 YYREEE (reference sequence).

The V gene is TRBV6-6, the J gene TRBJ2-7; D is perhaps TRBD2 (6 bases). Germline-derived CDR1 and CDR2 are MNHNY and SVGAGI (reference sequence). The CDR3 sequence is 16 residues long. The V gene lost 4 bases and the J gene lost 4 bases, with 20 bases spanning the gap. CDR3: CASSSLGLAVKYEQYF. DNA for the CDR3: TGTGCCAGCAGTTCGTTGGGTTTAGCGGTGAAATACGAGCAGTACTTC.